This T cell receptor (beta chain) is from a study of shared clonotypes between healthy human individuals (dated by TCRdb to 2020 to 2021). Regarding the research as a whole: A couple of women and three men aged 18 to 49 years were included in the cohort. Blood TCR repertoires of about five healthy adults were deeply sequenced to estimate repertoire size and the extent of clonotype sharing between individuals. To increase sequencing depth and limit assay-specific biases, different laboratories used diverse techniques to prepare libraries and sequence TCR repertoires. For each donor, CD4 naive and CD4 memory were each run on three plates, CD8 naive on two plates, and CD8 memory on one plate. Leukapheresis yielded between about 0.94 and 9 billion PBMCs per donor.

What the work shows at the level of the full study, not this receptor alone: Naive subsets generally had larger estimated clonotype richness than memory subsets did. Even with the large sequencing depth, rarefaction of the sorted-subset datasets indicated that sequencing was incomplete. Across four donors, roughly 5% of naive CD4, approximately 3.5% of naive CD8, about 2.3% of memory CD4, and about 0.44% of memory CD8 clonotypes were shared. Sampling was restricted to blood, and TCR repertoires in tissue are likely to differ from TCR repertoires in blood. Because the study included a small number of donors, the genetic and exposure-history diversity represented was limited. Pairwise subsampling indicated that sequencing depth was expected to affect the degree of clonotype sharing among donors. Higher generation probabilities were observed for clonotypes shared by all four sorted-subset donors than for non-shared clonotypes.

For CDR1 and CDR2, the germline V gene lists MDHEN and SYDVKM. The CDR3 covers 16 residues, taking in both the cysteine and the phenylalanine. Just CDR3 DNA is preserved here, 48 bases in frame from base 1. V lost 3 bases and J lost 1 base; the stretch between them is 15 bases long. Using the deep immunoSEQ assay, multiplex PCR amplified TCR CDR3 regions from genomic DNA. Genomic DNA extracted from each cell subset was distributed evenly over all wells of several immunoSEQ 96-well plates, and each plate served as one replicate. For sorted subsets, around 0.2 ug genomic DNA, equal to tens of thousands of T cell genomes, was loaded into each replicate PCR. Purified libraries were measured with a Qubit 3.0 fluorometer, size-checked on a Bioanalyzer 2100, and measured again with the KAPA Library Quantification kit. A separate single-read 150-cycle Illumina NextSeq 550 flow cell was used to sequence each immunoSEQ 96-well plate. As for the authors' bioinformatics: Because the immunoSEQ output included only junctional sequences and no quality scores, the filtering could not be the same as the filtering used for full-length reads. Sequences were annotated with PyIR, a Python wrapper for IgBLAST v1.9, and V/J genes and CDR3 were assigned using IMGT germline references. Reads were removed for weak V/J assignments (E-value above 1e-6), missing CDR3, stop codons, out-of-frame junctions, or ambiguous translated residues. V3J clonotypes were defined by identical inferred V gene, J gene, and CDR3 amino acid sequence. To compute the percentage overlap between repertoires, the number of shared unique clonotypes was divided by the size of the smaller repertoire. Three approaches were used to assess repertoire richness: RTK rarefaction, the Chao1 estimator, and Recon v2.1 estimates of unobserved clonotypes. OLGA was used to compute generation probabilities for all TCRbeta clonotypes that the gDNA method yielded from a handful of donors. The immuneACCESS repertoire file appears here via TCRdb, limited to in-frame rearrangements. These files lack a portion of the clones; in checked studies, under half of the deficit traces to unresolved V genes, and the cause of the others is not known. The DNA gave D and trimming, while V, J and clone size come from that table. This sample has approximately 2.3 million clones in its table, and 85% to 95% of those were observed once. The top ten constitute roughly 0.36% of the sample.

Only one count was recorded for this clone. It has no known antigen specificity. Nothing much larger sits one base from this clone, and base qualities are not available. Healthy HIV-negative adults with no recently reported acute infections or vaccinations were included as donors. Every donor was a Caucasian adult residing in Nashville, Tennessee, USA. CD4+ T cells were enriched by magnetic negative selection; naive cells were then positively selected on CD45RA, and the negative fraction formed the memory subset. Blood was collected by leukapheresis, and PBMCs were isolated by Ficoll-Histopaque density gradient centrifugation and then cryopreserved in liquid nitrogen vapor phase. Analytical flow cytometry was used to check the purity and quantity of each magnetically sorted T cell population. Each sorted fraction had its genomic DNA isolated and then quantified by UV absorbance on a Nanodrop 2000c.

This sequence originates from a man aged 18 to 35 in good health. Some clones in this sample may be carry-over from other donors' samples. Sequencing was done on a sample of naive CD4+ T cells from PBMCs. The intended sense of this specimen's cell subset or site label: CD45RA+ positively selected. The V gene is TRBV28 and the J gene is TRBJ1-1; possibly the D gene is TRBD1, per 5 matching bases. The sequence in DNA is TGTGCCAGCAGTTTCCGGGGAGGGGAAAGGAACACTGAAGCTTTCTTT. Its translation is CASSFRGGERNTEAFF. The CDR3, completed at both ends by the reference TRBV28 and TRBJ1-1 genes, gives the full variable domain DVKVTQSSRYLVKRTGEKVFLECVQDMDHENMFWYRQDPGLGLRLIYFSYDVKMKEKGDIPEGYSVSREKKERFSLILESASTNQTSMYLCASSFRGGERNTEAFFGQGTRLTVV.